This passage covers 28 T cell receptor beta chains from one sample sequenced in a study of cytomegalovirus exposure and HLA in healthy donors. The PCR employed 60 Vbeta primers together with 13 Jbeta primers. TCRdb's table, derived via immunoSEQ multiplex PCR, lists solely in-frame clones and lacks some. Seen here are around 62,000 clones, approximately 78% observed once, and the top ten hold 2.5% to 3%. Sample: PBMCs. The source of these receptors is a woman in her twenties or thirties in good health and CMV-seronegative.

Here the CDR3 DNA reads TGTGCCAGCAGCTATTCGGGACTAGACAATGAGCAGTTCTTC. This gives the protein CASSYSGLDNEQFF. V is TRBV5-4 and J is TRBJ2-1, with TRBD2 matching over 8 bases. V was pared by 3 bases and J by 5 bases, with 4 bases of the junction left unmatched. The CDR3 is made up of 14 amino acids. Germline CDR1 SGHNT, CDR2 YYREEE (reference sequence).

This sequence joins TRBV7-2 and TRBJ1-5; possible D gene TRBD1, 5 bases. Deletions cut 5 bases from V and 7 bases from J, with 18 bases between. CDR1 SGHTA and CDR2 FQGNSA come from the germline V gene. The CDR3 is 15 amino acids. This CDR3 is CASSRSRGGAQPQHF. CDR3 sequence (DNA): TGTGCCAGCAGCCGCTCACGGGGGGGAGCACAGCCCCAGCATTTT.

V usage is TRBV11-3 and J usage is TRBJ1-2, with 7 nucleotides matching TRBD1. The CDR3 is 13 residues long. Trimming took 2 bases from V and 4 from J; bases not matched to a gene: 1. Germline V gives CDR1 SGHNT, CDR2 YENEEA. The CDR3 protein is CASSLRTGYGYTF. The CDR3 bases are TGTGCCAGCAGCTTAAGGACAGGCTATGGCTACACCTTC.

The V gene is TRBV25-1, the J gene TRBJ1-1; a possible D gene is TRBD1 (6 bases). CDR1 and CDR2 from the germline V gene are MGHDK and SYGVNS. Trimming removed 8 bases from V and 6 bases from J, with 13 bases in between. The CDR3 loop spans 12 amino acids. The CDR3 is CASGFQGSEAFF. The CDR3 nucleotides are TGTGCCAGCGGATTTCAGGGGTCTGAAGCTTTCTTT.

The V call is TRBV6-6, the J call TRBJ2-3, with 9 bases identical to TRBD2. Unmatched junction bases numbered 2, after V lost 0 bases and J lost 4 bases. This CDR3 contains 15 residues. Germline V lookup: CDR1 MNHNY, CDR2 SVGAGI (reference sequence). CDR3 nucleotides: TGTGCCAGCAGTTACTCAGGCGGGAGGGCAGATACGCAGTATTTT. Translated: CASSYSGGRADTQYF.

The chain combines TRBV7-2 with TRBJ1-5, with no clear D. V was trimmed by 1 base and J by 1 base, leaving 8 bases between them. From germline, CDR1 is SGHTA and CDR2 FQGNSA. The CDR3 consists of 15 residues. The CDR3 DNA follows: TGTGCCAGCAGCTTAGTTCCGGTAAGCAATCAGCCCCAGCATTTT. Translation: CASSLVPVSNQPQHF.

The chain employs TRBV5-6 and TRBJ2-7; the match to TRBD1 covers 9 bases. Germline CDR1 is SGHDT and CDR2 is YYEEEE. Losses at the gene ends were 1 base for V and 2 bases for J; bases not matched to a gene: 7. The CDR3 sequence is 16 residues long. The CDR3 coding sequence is TGTGCCAGCAGCTTGATAATCGGACAGGGGACCTACGAGCAGTACTTC. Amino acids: CASSLIIGQGTYEQYF.

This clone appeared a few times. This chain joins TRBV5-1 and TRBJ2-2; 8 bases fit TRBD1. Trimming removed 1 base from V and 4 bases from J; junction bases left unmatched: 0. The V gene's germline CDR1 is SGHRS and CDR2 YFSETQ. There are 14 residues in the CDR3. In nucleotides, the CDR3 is TGCGCCAGCAGCTTGACAGGGGGCACCGGGGAGCTGTTTTTT. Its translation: CASSLTGGTGELFF.

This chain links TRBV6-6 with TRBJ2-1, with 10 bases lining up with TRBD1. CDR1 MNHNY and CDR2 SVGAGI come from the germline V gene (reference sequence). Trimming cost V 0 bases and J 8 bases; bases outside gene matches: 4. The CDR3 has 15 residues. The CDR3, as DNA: TGTGCCAGCAGTTACTCGACAGGGGGCAAGGATGAGCAGTTCTTC. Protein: CASSYSTGGKDEQFF.

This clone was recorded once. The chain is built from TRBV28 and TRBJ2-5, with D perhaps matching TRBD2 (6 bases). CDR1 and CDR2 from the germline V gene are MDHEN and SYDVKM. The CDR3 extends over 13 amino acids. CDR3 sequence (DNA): TGTGCTTGCGTCGCTGGGGGGCAAGAGACCCAGTACTTC. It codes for CACVAGGQETQYF.

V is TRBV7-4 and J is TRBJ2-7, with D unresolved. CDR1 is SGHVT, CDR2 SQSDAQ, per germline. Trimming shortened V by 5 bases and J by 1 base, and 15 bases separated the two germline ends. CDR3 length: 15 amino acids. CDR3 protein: CASSRTERLSYEQYF. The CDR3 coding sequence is TGTGCCAGCAGCAGAACAGAACGATTATCCTACGAGCAGTACTTC.

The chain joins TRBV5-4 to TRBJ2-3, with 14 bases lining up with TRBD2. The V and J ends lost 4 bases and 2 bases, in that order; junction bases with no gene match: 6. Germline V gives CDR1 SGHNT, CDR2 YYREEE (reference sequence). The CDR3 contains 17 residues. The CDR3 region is CASSPGLAGALTDTQYF. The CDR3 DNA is TGTGCCAGCAGCCCGGGACTAGCGGGGGCCCTCACAGATACGCAGTATTTT.

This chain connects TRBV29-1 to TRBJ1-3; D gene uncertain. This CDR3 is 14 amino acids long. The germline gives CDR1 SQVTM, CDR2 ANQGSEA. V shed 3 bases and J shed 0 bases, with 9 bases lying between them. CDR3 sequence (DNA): TGCAGCGTTGAGGCAGGCTACTCTGGAAACACCATATATTTT. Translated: CSVEAGYSGNTIYF.

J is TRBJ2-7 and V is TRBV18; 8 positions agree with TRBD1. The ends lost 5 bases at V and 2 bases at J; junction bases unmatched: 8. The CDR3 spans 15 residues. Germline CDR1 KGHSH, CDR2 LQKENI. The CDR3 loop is CASSSTDRVPYEQYF. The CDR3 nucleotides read TGTGCCAGCTCATCCACGGACAGGGTCCCCTACGAGCAGTACTTC.

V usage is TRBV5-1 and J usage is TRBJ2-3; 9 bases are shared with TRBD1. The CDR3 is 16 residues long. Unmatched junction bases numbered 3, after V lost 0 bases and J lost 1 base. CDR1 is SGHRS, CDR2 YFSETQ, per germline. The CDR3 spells CASSLVGQGGTDTQYF. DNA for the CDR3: TGCGCCAGCAGCTTGGTGGGACAGGGTGGCACAGATACGCAGTATTTT.

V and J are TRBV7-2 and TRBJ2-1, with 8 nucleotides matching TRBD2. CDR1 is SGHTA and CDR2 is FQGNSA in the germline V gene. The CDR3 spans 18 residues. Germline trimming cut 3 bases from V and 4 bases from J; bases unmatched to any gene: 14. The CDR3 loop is CASSFAIPGLGGYNEQFF. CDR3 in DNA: TGTGCCAGCAGCTTCGCGATCCCGGGACTAGGGGGATACAATGAGCAGTTCTTC.

The CDR3 DNA follows: TGCGCCAGCAGTTTAACAGGGGGAGCCGGGGAGCTGTTTTTT. As protein: CASSLTGGAGELFF. V is TRBV10-1 and J is TRBJ2-2, with 8 bases that match TRBD1. The CDR3 is 14 residues long. Germline trimming cut 5 bases from V and 6 bases from J; bases unmatched to any gene: 5. Per germline, CDR1 WNHNN and CDR2 SYGVQD (reference sequence).

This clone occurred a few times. CDR3 DNA: TGCGCCAGCAGCTCAGCGGGAGGCTCGGGCAATGAGCAGTTCTTC. It specifies CASSSAGGSGNEQFF. This rearrangement joins TRBV5-1 to TRBJ2-1, with TRBD2 identical over 9 bases. Germline loops: CDR1 SGHRS, CDR2 YFSETQ. J was trimmed by 6 bases and V by 3 bases; bases with no gene match: 7. This CDR3 contains 15 residues.

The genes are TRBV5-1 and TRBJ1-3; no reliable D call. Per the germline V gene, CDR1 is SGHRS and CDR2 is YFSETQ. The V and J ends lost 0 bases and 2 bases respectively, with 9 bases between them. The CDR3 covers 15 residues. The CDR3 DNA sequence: TGCGCCAGCAGCTTGGGCCAGACAACTGGAAACACCATATATTTT. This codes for CASSLGQTTGNTIYF.

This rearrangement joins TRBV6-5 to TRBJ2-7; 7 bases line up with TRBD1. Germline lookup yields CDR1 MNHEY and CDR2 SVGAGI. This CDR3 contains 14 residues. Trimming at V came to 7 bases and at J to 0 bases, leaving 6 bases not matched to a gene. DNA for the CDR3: TGTGCCAGCATGCTGGGACAGATCTCCTACGAGCAGTACTTC. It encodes CASMLGQISYEQYF.

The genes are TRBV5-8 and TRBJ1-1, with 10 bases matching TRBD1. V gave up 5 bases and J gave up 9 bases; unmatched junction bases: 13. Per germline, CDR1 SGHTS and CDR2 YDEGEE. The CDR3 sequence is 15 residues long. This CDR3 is CASRKGSGQGRKAFF. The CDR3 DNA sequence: TGTGCCAGCAGAAAAGGGTCGGGACAGGGGAGGAAAGCTTTCTTT. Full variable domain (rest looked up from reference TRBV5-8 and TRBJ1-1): EAGVTQSPTHLIKTRGQQATLRCSPISGHTSVYWYQQALGLGLQFLLWYDEGEERNRGNFPPRFSGRQFPNYSSELNVNALELEDSALYLCASRKGSGQGRKAFFGQGTRLTVV.

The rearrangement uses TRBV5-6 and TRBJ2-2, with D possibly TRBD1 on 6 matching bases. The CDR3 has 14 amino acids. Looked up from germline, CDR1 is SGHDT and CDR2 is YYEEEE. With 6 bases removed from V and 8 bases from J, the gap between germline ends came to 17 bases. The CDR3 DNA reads TGTGCCAGCACCCCTGCGAGGGGGTGGGGGGAGCTGTTTTTT. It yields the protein CASTPARGWGELFF.

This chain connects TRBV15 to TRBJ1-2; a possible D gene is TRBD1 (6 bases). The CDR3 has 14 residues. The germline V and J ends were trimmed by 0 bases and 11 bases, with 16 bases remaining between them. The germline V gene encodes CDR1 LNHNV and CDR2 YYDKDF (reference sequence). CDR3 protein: CATSRDYGTRVYTF. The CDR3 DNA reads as TGTGCCACCAGCAGAGATTATGGGACAAGAGTTTACACCTTC.

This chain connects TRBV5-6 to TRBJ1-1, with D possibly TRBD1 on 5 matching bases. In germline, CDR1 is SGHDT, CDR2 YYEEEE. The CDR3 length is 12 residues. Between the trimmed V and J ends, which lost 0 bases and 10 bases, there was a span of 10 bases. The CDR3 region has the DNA TGTGCCAGCAGCTTGGAGGGAAGGGGAGCTTTCTTT. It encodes CASSLEGRGAFF.

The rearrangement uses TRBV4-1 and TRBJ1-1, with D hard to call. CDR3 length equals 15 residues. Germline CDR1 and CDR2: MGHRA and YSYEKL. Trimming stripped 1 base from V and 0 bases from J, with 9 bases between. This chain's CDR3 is CASSQVGGLNTEAFF. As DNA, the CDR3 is TGCGCCAGCAGCCAAGTCGGAGGGCTGAACACTGAAGCTTTCTTT.

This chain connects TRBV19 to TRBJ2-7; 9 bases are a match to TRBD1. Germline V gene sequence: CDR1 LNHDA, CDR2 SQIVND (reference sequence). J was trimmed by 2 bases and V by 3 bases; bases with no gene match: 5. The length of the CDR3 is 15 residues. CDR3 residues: CASSIGTGSPYEQYF. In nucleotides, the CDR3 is TGTGCCAGTAGTATCGGGACAGGGTCGCCCTACGAGCAGTACTTC.

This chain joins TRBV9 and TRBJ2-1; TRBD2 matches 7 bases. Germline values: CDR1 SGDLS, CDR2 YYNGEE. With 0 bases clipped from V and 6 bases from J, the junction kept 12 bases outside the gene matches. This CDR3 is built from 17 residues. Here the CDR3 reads CASSVVRLAGSGNEQFF. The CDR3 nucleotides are TGTGCCAGCAGCGTAGTCCGACTAGCAGGGAGCGGCAATGAGCAGTTCTTC.

CDR3: CASDEGTPQGEQYF. In nucleotides, the CDR3 is TGTGCCAGCGATGAGGGGACACCTCAGGGCGAGCAGTACTTC. This chain links TRBV25-1 with TRBJ2-7; tentative D call: TRBD1 (6 bases). The V gene's germline CDR1 is MGHDK and CDR2 SYGVNS. The CDR3 runs to 14 residues. V shed 8 bases and J shed 6 bases, with 20 bases lying between them.